The 13 T cell receptor beta chains below all came from one sample that was sequenced in a study of T cells in localized non-small cell lung cancer. Produced via immunoSEQ multiplex PCR; TCRdb's table is partial and in-frame only. The sample contains approximately 140,000 clones, around 89% of which appear only once. Sequencing used peripheral blood, obtained before any cancer treatment. The receptors were sampled from a female donor older than 55 with stage I lung adenocarcinoma.

A note on this clone: The same CDR3 arises from other DNA sequences in this sample as well. The chain carries TRBV6-5 and TRBJ2-7, with D perhaps TRBD1 or TRBD2 (5 bases each). The germline CDR1 and CDR2 sequences are MNHEY and SVGAGI. Trimming removed 7 bases at V and 6 bases at J, with 10 bases between. This CDR3 contains 11 residues. The CDR3 region has the DNA TGTGCCAGCAAACGGGGCGCCGAGCAGTACTTC. Translated, it gives CASKRGAEQYF.

The chain links TRBV7-2 to TRBJ2-3, with no clear D. Per the germline V gene, CDR1 is SGHTA and CDR2 is FQGNSA. Trimming stripped 4 bases from V and 8 bases from J, with 13 bases between. This CDR3 spans 13 amino acids. The CDR3 region has the DNA TGTGCCAGCAGCTCCATAGTCTGGGGTACGCAGTATTTT. This sequence encodes CASSSIVWGTQYF.

This clone showed up just a few times. V is TRBV27 and J is TRBJ1-2; D ambiguous. This CDR3 spans 12 amino acids. CDR1 and CDR2 from the germline V gene are MNHEY and SMNVEV (reference sequence). V was clipped by 8 bases and J by 8 bases, with 15 bases between them. CDR3 sequence (DNA): TGTGCCAGCGCCTCCAAGGCTTTCGGCTACACCTTC. It encodes CASASKAFGYTF.

This rearrangement joins TRBV7-2 to TRBJ2-3; 9 bases map to TRBD2. The V and J ends lost 5 bases and 0 bases, in that order; junction bases with no gene match: 6. The germline CDR1 and CDR2 sequences are SGHTA and FQGNSA. This CDR3 contains 16 residues. This CDR3 is CASSLGSGRSTDTQYF. The CDR3 nucleotides are TGTGCCAGCAGCCTTGGGAGCGGGAGGAGCACAGATACGCAGTATTTT.

The genes are TRBV15 and TRBJ1-6; D uncertain. Germline CDR1 is LNHNV and CDR2 is YYDKDF (reference sequence). Trimming shortened V by 5 bases and J by 5 bases, and 7 bases separated the two germline ends. The CDR3 is 13 residues long. CDR3 in DNA: TGTGCCACCAGCCCTAAGGATAATTCACCCCTCCACTTT. Translation gives CATSPKDNSPLHF.

The V and J genes are TRBV30 and TRBJ1-1; D gene ambiguous. Germline-derived CDR1 and CDR2 are GTSNPN and SVGIG (reference sequence). This CDR3 region has 13 residues. V lost 2 bases and J lost 5, with 12 bases in between. The CDR3 region is CAWSKSLGTEAFF. The CDR3 DNA sequence: TGTGCCTGGAGTAAGTCCCTGGGGACTGAAGCTTTCTTT.

The chain joins TRBV4-1 to TRBJ2-2; 13 bases are a match to TRBD2. Germline V CDR1 and CDR2: MGHRA, YSYEKL. CDR3 length: 18 residues. J lost 6 bases, V lost 2 bases, and 9 bases had no gene match. CDR3 region: CASSQRTSGSLGAGELFF. The CDR3 nucleotides are TGCGCCAGCAGCCAAAGGACTAGCGGGAGTTTGGGAGCCGGGGAGCTGTTTTTT.

Here the CDR3 DNA reads TGTGCCAGCAGCGAAGACCCAGGGGGCACCCGGGAAGCTTTCTTT. The encoded protein is CASSEDPGGTREAFF. V usage is TRBV5-6 and J usage is TRBJ1-1, with TRBD1 identical over 8 bases. After removal of 4 bases from V and 8 bases from J, the junction contained 13 bases not matched to a gene. The CDR3 has 15 residues. The germline V gene encodes CDR1 SGHDT and CDR2 YYEEEE.

The chain employs TRBV6-1 and TRBJ1-3; 7 positions match TRBD1. Germline values: CDR1 MNHNS, CDR2 SASEGT. V lost 9 bases and J lost 7; bases outside the gene matches: 6. The CDR3 covers 12 residues. This CDR3 reads CASRTGLNTIYF. Written as DNA, the CDR3 is TGTGCCAGTCGGACAGGTCTGAACACCATATATTTT.

The V gene is TRBV5-1, the J gene TRBJ2-5; D gene ambiguous. Germline CDR1 reads SGHRS; CDR2 reads YFSETQ. The CDR3 runs 13 residues. V was pared by 4 bases and J by 0 bases, with 7 bases between. CDR3 DNA sequence: TGCGCCAGCAGCGAACGTCACCAAGAGACCCAGTACTTC. Protein: CASSERHQETQYF.

This clone was seen a single time. The chain recombines TRBV15 with TRBJ2-5; tentative D call: TRBD1 (5 bases). V was trimmed by 0 bases and J by 4 bases, leaving 9 bases between them. There are 14 residues in the CDR3. Germline V gives CDR1 LNHNV, CDR2 YYDKDF (reference sequence). The CDR3 nucleotides are TGTGCCACCAGCAGAGATATGGGGCTAGAGACCCAGTACTTC. It specifies CATSRDMGLETQYF.

The rearrangement joins TRBV6-1 to TRBJ1-5, with unresolved D. Germline CDR1 and CDR2: MNHNS and SASEGT. Trimming left V 7 bases short and J 0 bases short, with 13 bases between. This CDR3 is 15 amino acids long. This chain's CDR3 is CASILVAASNQPQHF. In DNA form, the CDR3 reads TGTGCCAGCATTTTAGTGGCGGCTAGCAATCAGCCCCAGCATTTT.

The chain couples TRBV6-6 to TRBJ2-7, with 9 positions matching TRBD2. This CDR3 comprises 14 residues. Looked up from germline, CDR1 is MNHNY and CDR2 is SVGAGI (reference sequence). Trimming took 6 bases from V and 3 from J; bases not matched to a gene: 6. The CDR3 DNA reads as TGTGCCAGCAGCCTGACTAGCGGTTTCTACGAGCAGTACTTC. This gives the protein CASSLTSGFYEQYF.